This T cell receptor beta chain emerged from a study of spatial heterogeneity in lung cancer. Study context: Detected beta-chain sequences consistently exceeded alpha-chain sequences.

Findings and limits, study-wide: At resection, ubiquitous expanded tumor TCRs appeared in blood more than at follow-up.

With regard to this clonotype: What it recognizes is unknown.

As for time point: sample taken at primary tumor resection. Whole RNA came from tumor, nontumor lung or frozen PBMC and was sequenced without being sorted. A unique molecular identifier was attached to every TCR cDNA molecule. TCRdb analysed the 5' RACE reads with MiXCR anew, one entry per CDR3 protein. The table records roughly 25,000 distinct CDR3 sequences, 7% of them present only once. The source of this sequence is a male donor with early-stage non-small cell lung cancer. Material: PBMCs, obtained at surgery.

The CDR3 DNA is TGTGCCTGGAGTGTATCCGGGTCCCACACCGGGGAGCTGTTTTTT. Its translation is CAWSVSGSHTGELFF. The chain uses TRBV30 and TRBJ2-2, with D hard to call. Germline lookup yields CDR1 GTSNPN and CDR2 SVGIG (reference sequence). V was trimmed by 0 bases and J by 3 bases, leaving 11 bases between them. The CDR3 sequence is 15 residues long.